A selection of T cell receptor beta chains follows, all from one sample in a study of T-cell reconstitution after alpha-beta-depleted transplantation in children. TCRdb ran MiXCR on the PCR reads and lists one entry per CDR3 protein. In the table there are about 77,000 distinct CDR3 sequences, around a sixth of which are singletons. This sample comprised PBMCs, mostly from graft donor cells, obtained 360 days after TCRalphabeta/CD19-depleted stem cell transplant. The receptors derive from a male patient between 2 and 15 years old who had a stem cell transplant for acute lymphoblastic leukemia, so the T cells may come from the graft donor. The CDR3 runs from the conserved cysteine through the conserved F or W. Fields, in order: clone size, J gene, V gene, D gene, CDR3 DNA, CDR3 protein. The D gene is left open where the match is weak. Only part of the rows carry a size: once, few, many, or a class if the clone is expanded.

NA | TRBJ2-1 | TRBV5-1 | TRBD2 | TGCGCCAGCAGCTACCCCACAGGGGTAGGTAGCGGGAGCTCCTACAATGAGCAGTTCTTC | CASSYPTGVGSGSSYNEQFF
few | TRBJ2-5 | TRBV7-6 | NA | TGTGCCAGCAGCAGGCCACAAGAGACCCAGTACTTC | CASSRPQETQYF
few | TRBJ2-2 | TRBV18 | NA | TGTGCCAGCTCCCACAGGGTTAGCACCGGGGAGCTGTTTTTT | CASSHRVSTGELFF
few | TRBJ2-7 | TRBV6-5 | NA | TGTGCCAGCAGTTACTGGAGGGGGGAGGGCCACGAGCAGTACTTC | CASSYWRGEGHEQYF
few | TRBJ1-1 | TRBV10-3 | NA | TGTGCCATCAGTGAGTTGGGGGGGCACGGTGAAGCTTTCTTT | CAISELGGHGEAFF
NA | TRBJ2-7 | TRBV2 | TRBD2 | TGTGCCAGCAGAAGGGGAGGACTAGCCTCCTACGAGCAGTACTTC | CASRRGGLASYEQYF
once | TRBJ1-2 | TRBV29-1 | NA | TGCAGCGCCTCCCCCCGCTATGGCTACACCTTC | CSASPRYGYTF
NA | TRBJ2-5 | TRBV5-4 | NA | TGTGCCAGCGGAAAAGACAGGGCGGGGGAGACCCAGTACTTC | CASGKDRAGETQYF
NA | TRBJ2-7 | TRBV28 | TRBD2 | TGTGCCAGCAGTTTTCATACTAGCGGAAGCTCCTACGAGCAGTACTTC | CASSFHTSGSSYEQYF
NA | TRBJ2-2 | TRBV7-9 | TRBD2 | TGTGCCAGCAGCTTAGAGTGGACTAGCGGAAACACCGGGGAGCTGTTTTTT | CASSLEWTSGNTGELFF
NA | TRBJ2-5 | TRBV7-9 | TRBD1 | TGTGCCAGCAGCAGTGGACAGGGAGTAAGAGAGACCCAGTACTTC | CASSSGQGVRETQYF
few | TRBJ2-4 | TRBV5-1 | TRBD2 | TGCGCCAGCAGCTTGGTGGCGACCGGGAGGGCCGACATTCAGTACTTC | CASSLVATGRADIQYF
NA | TRBJ2-3 | TRBV12-3/TRBV12-4 | NA | TGTGCCAGCAGTTTGTACCAGACAGGCACAGATACGCAGTATTTT | CASSLYQTGTDTQYF
few | TRBJ2-5 | TRBV3-1 | NA | TGTGCCAGCAATCAAGAGCTAGATGAAGAGACCCAGTACTTC | CASNQELDEETQYF
few | TRBJ2-5 | TRBV5-8 | NA | TGTGCCAGCAGCTTGTTCGTGGGGAGACAAGAGACCCAGTACTTC | CASSLFVGRQETQYF
few | TRBJ2-7 | TRBV20-1 | NA | TGCAGTGCTAGGCAGACCCTTTCTAGCTTCAAGCAGTACTTC | CSARQTLSSFKQYF
few | TRBJ1-1 | TRBV5-1 | NA | TGCGCCAGCAGCTTGGCCCGACTCCGGAACACTGAAGCTTTCTTT | CASSLARLRNTEAFF
NA | TRBJ2-4 | TRBV21-1 | NA | TGTGCCAGCAGCAGTGATGGACAGGTTGTAGCCAAAAACATTCAGTACTTC | CASSSDGQVVAKNIQYF
once | TRBJ2-7 | TRBV5-1 | TRBD2 | TGCGCCAGCAGCTTGGCCGTGCTAGCGGGAGGGAACTACGAGCAGTACTTC | CASSLAVLAGGNYEQYF
NA | TRBJ2-2 | TRBV5-1 | NA | TGCGCCAGCAGCTTGGTACAGTTCCCCGGGGAGCTGTTTTTT | CASSLVQFPGELFF
few | TRBJ1-2 | TRBV6-1 | NA | TGTGCCAGCAGACCACCATCCTTTGGCTATGGCTACACCTTC | CASRPPSFGYGYTF
NA | TRBJ2-7 | TRBV4-1 | NA | TGCGCCAGCAGCCCGAAACGGCCTGGATACGAGCAGTACTTC | CASSPKRPGYEQYF
NA | TRBJ1-4 | TRBV20-1 | NA | TGCAGTGCTAGAGACAGGGGATTGCTTTTT | CSARDRGLLF
NA | TRBJ1-1 | TRBV12-3/TRBV12-4 | NA | TGTGCCAGCAGTTTAGGGGTCCTGGGCGCTGAAGCTTTCTTT | CASSLGVLGAEAFF
few | TRBJ2-2 | TRBV11-2 | NA | TGTGCCAGCAGCTTAACTCCGACCACGAACACCGGGGAGCTGTTTTTT | CASSLTPTTNTGELFF
few | TRBJ2-1 | TRBV20-1 | TRBD1 | TGCAGTCTCCACAGGGGGCTCAATGAGCAGTTCTTC | CSLHRGLNEQFF
NA | TRBJ1-1 | TRBV5-1 | NA | TGCGCCAGCAGCTTGGCCCTCAAGGGCTTATTCACTGAAGCTTTCTTT | CASSLALKGLFTEAFF
few | TRBJ2-7 | TRBV4-1 | NA | TGCGCCAGCAGCCAAGACTCGTCGGGCTGGGTTAAATACGAGCAGTACTTC | CASSQDSSGWVKYEQYF
few | TRBJ2-3 | TRBV27 | NA | TGTGCCAGCAGTTTAATGGGGGCAATCCGCACAGATACGCAGTATTTT | CASSLMGAIRTDTQYF
few | TRBJ2-1 | TRBV5-8 | NA | TGTGCCAGCAGCTTCCCACCGAGGAAGGGTTGGGACAATGAGCAGTTCTTC | CASSFPPRKGWDNEQFF
few | TRBJ2-2 | TRBV5-1 | NA | TGCGCCAGCAGACCCACGGGTCGCGGAACCGGGGAGCTGTTTTTT | CASRPTGRGTGELFF
NA | TRBJ1-1 | TRBV30 | NA | TGTGCCTGGGGAAGACACCACACTGAAGCTTTCTTT | CAWGRHHTEAFF
NA | TRBJ1-5 | TRBV7-9 | NA | TGTGCCAGCAGCTTAGAAGGAAGTGGGCCCCAGCATTTT | CASSLEGSGPQHF
NA | TRBJ2-2 | TRBV10-3 | NA | TGTGCCATCAGCCGGGGAGAGACCACCGGGGAGCTGTTTTTT | CAISRGETTGELFF
few | TRBJ2-5 | TRBV10-3 | TRBD2 | TGTGCCATCAGTGAAAAAGCGGGAATTGGAGAGACCCAGTACTTC | CAISEKAGIGETQYF
NA | TRBJ2-1 | TRBV19 | NA | TGTGCCAGTAGACAAACCGGGACCAGCTCCTACAATGAGCAGTTCTTC | CASRQTGTSSYNEQFF
many | TRBJ2-3 | TRBV5-5 | NA | TGTGCCAGCAGCTTGGTTCCGGGGGCCACGGATACGCAGTATTTT | CASSLVPGATDTQYF
many | TRBJ2-5 | TRBV11-3 | TRBD2 | TGTGCCAGCACCCCGACTAGCCCAGCGAAGACCCAGTACTTC | CASTPTSPAKTQYF
NA | TRBJ1-1 | TRBV12-3/TRBV12-4 | TRBD1 | TGTGCCAGCAAGCAGGGGGTGAACACTGAAGCTTTCTTT | CASKQGVNTEAFF
NA | TRBJ2-7 | TRBV7-9 | NA | TGTGCCAGCAGCCCTGGATGGGGGGATGTCTACGAGCAGTACTTC | CASSPGWGDVYEQYF
NA | TRBJ2-3 | TRBV24-1 | TRBD2 | TGTGCCACCAGTGATTTGGCGGGAGGACAGTCCCCGGTGGATACGCAGTATTTT | CATSDLAGGQSPVDTQYF
NA | TRBJ2-7 | TRBV21-1 | NA | TGTGCCAGCAGCGGCAACCCGGGACAGGGGGCTTACGAGCAGTACTTC | CASSGNPGQGAYEQYF
few | TRBJ2-5 | TRBV5-1 | NA | TGCGCCAGCAGCTTGGCTGACAGGCGCCGGGAGACCCAGTACTTC | CASSLADRRRETQYF
NA | TRBJ1-1 | TRBV12-3/TRBV12-4 | TRBD1 | TGTGCCAGCAGTCACCGACAGGGGATCATGAACACTGAAGCTTTCTTT | CASSHRQGIMNTEAFF
few | TRBJ2-7 | TRBV6-1 | TRBD1 | TGTGCCAGCAGCCCACCCATTGCGCCGGGACAGACCTACGAGCAGTACTTC | CASSPPIAPGQTYEQYF
many | TRBJ2-3 | TRBV10-3 | TRBD2 | TGTGCCGGACGGACTAGCGGAAGCACAGATACGCAGTATTTT | CAGRTSGSTDTQYF
few | TRBJ1-1 | TRBV12-3/TRBV12-4 | NA | TGTGCCAGCAGTCGACGGGGAGGCATGAACACTGAAGCTTTCTTT | CASSRRGGMNTEAFF
few | TRBJ2-7 | TRBV25-1 | NA | TGTGCCAGCAGTCCGCAGGGGCCCTTCGTTTACGAGCAGTACTTC | CASSPQGPFVYEQYF
NA | TRBJ2-7 | TRBV7-6 | TRBD2 | TGTGCCAGCAGTCCGACTAGCGGGAGGGGTTACGAGCAGTACTTC | CASSPTSGRGYEQYF
NA | TRBJ2-2 | TRBV24-1 | NA | TGTGCCACCAGGGACGGCCCCGGCGGGGAGCTGTTTTTT | CATRDGPGGELFF
NA | TRBJ2-7 | TRBV20-1 | TRBD1 | TGCAGTGCTATGGACAGGGGGCTAGGCGAGCAGTACTTC | CSAMDRGLGEQYF